The 21 T cell receptor beta chains in this list originate from one sample, sequenced in a study of graft-versus-host responses after intestinal transplantation. Their antigens remain unidentified. Assay: immunoSEQ multiplex PCR; the TCRdb copy retains only in-frame clones and omits some. The sample holds some 130,000 clones; roughly nine tenths are singletons and the top ten take under 0.2%. Sample: unstimulated CD4+ T cells sorted from spleen or lymph node cells, taken before intestinal transplant. The receptors derive from a human donor who received an intestinal transplant.

V and J are TRBV29-1 and TRBJ2-1, with a weak D call TRBD1 (6 bases). The V end was cut by 6 bases, the J end by 4 bases, with 10 bases between. Germline CDR1 reads SQVTM; CDR2 reads ANQGSEA. This CDR3 is 12 amino acids long. CDR3 amino acids: CSVDSSYNEQFF. CDR3 sequence (DNA): TGCAGCGTGGACAGTTCTTACAATGAGCAGTTCTTC.

The chain uses TRBV6-5 and TRBJ2-2; D is ambiguous. Germline V gene lookup returns CDR1 MNHEY and CDR2 SVGAGI. The CDR3 has 11 amino acids. V was trimmed by 11 bases and J by 4 bases, leaving 8 bases between them. CDR3 nucleotide sequence: TGTGCCGGCCGCAGCACCGGGGAGCTGTTTTTT. Translation: CAGRSTGELFF.

The gene calls are TRBV6-5 and TRBJ2-3, with D possibly matching TRBD2 (7 bases). Trimming removed 5 bases at V and 6 bases at J, with 18 bases between. Germline values: CDR1 MNHEY, CDR2 SVGAGI. CDR3 size: 15 residues. The chain's CDR3 is CASSVGRGGRDTQYF. DNA for the CDR3: TGTGCCAGCAGTGTCGGGCGCGGGGGCCGGGATACGCAGTATTTT.

This clone was recorded a few times. This chain's CDR3 is CASSFGTGSSTDTQYF. The DNA for the CDR3 is TGCGCCAGCAGCTTTGGGACTGGAAGTAGCACAGATACGCAGTATTTT. This chain joins TRBV5-1 and TRBJ2-3, with a possible D match to TRBD2 (6 bases). Trimming took off 2 bases at V and 0 bases at J, with 13 bases between the two ends. This CDR3 contains 16 residues. The germline gives CDR1 SGHRS, CDR2 YFSETQ.

The chain is built from TRBV5-1 and TRBJ2-7, with 7 positions matching TRBD1. The CDR3 is 12 residues long. V trimming: 3 bases; J trimming: 6 bases; junction bases outside the gene matches: 3. Germline assignment: CDR1 SGHRS and CDR2 YFSETQ. Here the CDR3 reads CASSSGQSEQYF. The CDR3 DNA follows: TGCGCCAGCAGCTCGGGACAGTCCGAGCAGTACTTC.

J is TRBJ2-5 and V is TRBV5-1; a possible D gene is TRBD1 (6 bases). This CDR3 has 13 amino acids. CDR1 is SGHRS, CDR2 YFSETQ, per germline. V was clipped by 4 bases and J by 3 bases, with 10 bases between them. CDR3 protein: CASSRRQEETQYF. The CDR3 nucleotides read TGCGCCAGCAGCCGACGACAGGAAGAGACCCAGTACTTC.

As DNA, the CDR3 is TGTGCCTGGAGTGTAAAAGGAGACACTGAAGCTTTCTTT. It is translated as CAWSVKGDTEAFF. This sequence joins TRBV30 and TRBJ1-1; D remains ambiguous. There are 13 residues in the CDR3. Trimming shortened V by 0 bases and J by 3 bases, and 8 bases separated the two germline ends. Germline loops: CDR1 GTSNPN, CDR2 SVGIG (reference sequence).

The chain employs TRBV30 and TRBJ2-7; tentatively, D is TRBD1 (5 bases). There are 15 residues in the CDR3. Germline V gives CDR1 GTSNPN, CDR2 SVGIG (reference sequence). V lost 1 base and J lost 2, with 15 bases in between. The CDR3 is CAWSALGRVTYEQYF. CDR3 sequence (DNA): TGTGCCTGGAGTGCCTTAGGCAGGGTGACCTACGAGCAGTACTTC.

This chain uses TRBV5-1 with TRBJ1-2; D is perhaps TRBD1 (5 bases). There are 13 residues in the CDR3. The V and J ends lost 4 bases and 4 bases respectively, with 11 bases between them. Germline V CDR1 and CDR2: SGHRS, YFSETQ. The CDR3 coding sequence is TGCGCCAGCAGCCTCGACGGGGCCTATGGCTACACCTTC. The encoded protein is CASSLDGAYGYTF.

V is TRBV6-5 and J is TRBJ2-7, with 8 bases matching TRBD2. Germline trimming cut 1 base from V and 2 bases from J; bases unmatched to any gene: 1. The germline CDR1 and CDR2 sequences are MNHEY and SVGAGI. The CDR3 extends over 14 amino acids. As DNA, the CDR3 is TGTGCCAGCAGTTACTTGCGGGGGGCCTACGAGCAGTACTTC. Its translation is CASSYLRGAYEQYF.

V and J are TRBV30 and TRBJ1-6; possible D gene TRBD1, 5 bases. The V end was cut by 8 bases, the J end by 14 bases, with 22 bases between. Germline assignment: CDR1 GTSNPN and CDR2 SVGIG (reference sequence). This CDR3 spans 13 amino acids. The CDR3 spells CAIGAVAASALHF. CDR3 bases: TGTGCCATCGGGGCTGTTGCCGCATCGGCCCTCCACTTT.

This sequence joins TRBV11-2 and TRBJ2-1, with D perhaps TRBD1 or TRBD2 (5 bases each). The CDR3 extends over 15 amino acids. Germline CDR1 reads SGHAT; CDR2 reads FQNNGV. The germline V and J ends were trimmed by 4 bases and 4 bases, with 14 bases remaining between them. This CDR3 reads CASSSGTGPYNEQFF. CDR3 nucleotides: TGTGCCAGCAGCTCGGGGACCGGACCTTACAATGAGCAGTTCTTC.

The chain joins TRBV5-1 to TRBJ1-1, with 8 nucleotides matching TRBD1. This CDR3 is 15 amino acids long. Germline V CDR1 and CDR2: SGHRS, YFSETQ. V gave up 4 bases and J gave up 5 bases; unmatched junction bases: 10. The DNA of the CDR3 is TGCGCCAGCAGCCACTCGGACAGGGAGGCGACTGAAGCTTTCTTT. Its protein is CASSHSDREATEAFF.

The gene calls are TRBV27 and TRBJ2-5, with 14 positions matching TRBD2. V was clipped by 6 bases and J by 4 bases; unmatched bases: 4. CDR3 length equals 15 residues. CDR1 MNHEY and CDR2 SMNVEV come from the germline V gene (reference sequence). This chain's CDR3 is CASRGTSGGRETQYF. The CDR3 nucleotides read TGTGCCAGCAGGGGGACTAGCGGGGGAAGAGAGACCCAGTACTTC.

V usage is TRBV5-6 and J usage is TRBJ1-5, with unresolved D. Trimming took 2 bases from V and 7 from J, leaving 7 bases between them. CDR1 and CDR2 from the germline V gene are SGHDT and YYEEEE. The CDR3 loop spans 12 amino acids. The CDR3 DNA reads TGTGCCAGCAGCTTATTGGGCCAGCCCCAGCATTTT. The encoded protein is CASSLLGQPQHF.

The CDR3 region has the DNA TGTGCCAGCAGCTTCCGGGGGAATTCACCCCTCCACTTT. Amino acids: CASSFRGNSPLHF. The chain is built from TRBV14 and TRBJ1-6, with TRBD1 as a possible D gene (5 bases). The CDR3 extends over 13 amino acids. The V and J ends lost 5 bases and 7 bases respectively, with 9 bases between them. Germline values: CDR1 SGHDN, CDR2 FVKESK.

The rearrangement uses TRBV9 and TRBJ2-1; 8 bases fit TRBD2. CDR1 SGDLS and CDR2 YYNGEE come from the germline V gene. The CDR3 runs to 18 residues. Trimming at V came to 1 base and at J to 0 bases, leaving 9 bases not matched to a gene. The CDR3 sequence: CASSVITGGASSYNEQFF. In nucleotides, the CDR3 is TGTGCCAGCAGCGTAATCACCGGGGGGGCGAGCTCCTACAATGAGCAGTTCTTC.

The chain employs TRBV15 and TRBJ2-3; TRBD2 agrees at 11 bases. The CDR3 is 18 amino acids. V gave up 1 base and J gave up 2 bases; unmatched junction bases: 8. CDR1 LNHNV and CDR2 YYDKDF come from the germline V gene (reference sequence). The CDR3 region has the DNA TGTGCCACCAGCAGAGGAATCTCTAGCGGGGGGTTCACAGATACGCAGTATTTT. This codes for CATSRGISSGGFTDTQYF.

The count of this clone is one. This chain links TRBV11-3 with TRBJ2-5, with no clear D. The CDR3 is 11 residues long. Germline values: CDR1 SGHNT, CDR2 YENEEA. V was shortened by 0 bases and J by 4 bases, with 0 bases between the two germline ends. The CDR3 loop reads CASSLEETQYF. The CDR3 bases are TGTGCCAGCAGCTTAGAAGAGACCCAGTACTTC. The variable domain in full, with the rest retrieved from reference TRBV11-3 and TRBJ2-5, is EAGVVQSPRYKIIEKKQPVAFWCNPISGHNTLYWYLQNLGQGPELLIRYENEEAVDDSQLPKDRFSAERLKGVDSTLKIQPAELGDSAVYLCASSLEETQYFGPGTRLLVL.

The V and J genes are TRBV11-2 and TRBJ2-3; TRBD2 might be the D (6 bases). The CDR3 covers 14 residues. Trimming left V 1 base short and J 4 bases short, with 9 bases between. The germline V gene has CDR1 SGHAT and CDR2 FQNNGV. CDR3 sequence: CASSLAGDSDTQYF. The DNA of the CDR3 is TGTGCCAGCAGCTTAGCGGGGGACTCAGATACGCAGTATTTT.

This rearrangement joins TRBV2 to TRBJ2-5; D possibly uses TRBD1 or TRBD2 (6 bases each). The CDR3 is 15 amino acids. Germline assignment: CDR1 SNHLY and CDR2 FYNNEI. The germline V and J ends were trimmed by 1 base and 5 bases, with 14 bases remaining between them. The CDR3 DNA sequence: TGTGCCAGCAGTGAAGATTCTAGAGGGGGGGAGACCCAGTACTTC. This translates into CASSEDSRGGETQYF. Together with reference TRBV2 and TRBJ2-5, the CDR3 gives the full variable domain: EPEVTQTPSHQVTQMGQEVILRCVPISNHLYFYWYRQILGQKVEFLVSFYNNEISEKSEIFDDQFSVERPDGSNFTLKIRSTKLEDSAMYFCASSEDSRGGETQYFGPGTRLLVL.